Described below is a single TCR beta chain sequence and its context. There is no known antigen for this receptor. No quality values exist for individual bases; no much larger clone is one base distant. V loses 2 bases, J loses 3 bases, and the germline ends lie 8 bases apart. The CDR3 starts with the cysteine, ends with the phenylalanine, and has 13 residues. Kept here is only the CDR3 DNA, which spans 39 bases and is read in frame from base 1. The germline V gene supplies CDR1 KGHSH and CDR2 LQKENI. The data belong to a study of technical replicates of blood from a handful of donors (dated by TCRdb to between 2016 and 2019). The library was made by the immunoSEQ multiplex PCR assay. TCRdb provides this immuneACCESS table in a form limited to in-frame rearrangements. Some clones are lacking; in checked studies, under half of them reflect an unresolved V gene, and why the rest are absent is not known. This sample is represented by tens of thousands of clones; 95% of them were singletons. 0.2% to 0.3% of the sample is in the top ten clones.

The receptor was derived from a human donor in good health. Sequenced sample: T cells isolated from PBMCs. The receptor chain draws on TRBV18 and TRBJ2-7, and possibly TRBD2, on 5 matching bases. The nucleotide sequence is TGTGCCAGCTCACCAGCTGCGGGCTACGAGCAGTACTTC. Its protein product is CASSPAAGYEQYF.